The 5 T cell receptor beta chains reported below all come from one sample, sequenced in a study of CD8 T cells in ankylosing spondylitis. MiXCR was run by TCRdb on the 5' RACE reads, yielding one entry per CDR3 protein. Among roughly 450,000 distinct CDR3 sequences listed, about 25% were seen once. General study points: Seemingly characteristic of ankylosing spondylitis blood was a TCR beta motif consisting of about 8 highly homologous variants.

No antigen has been identified for these receptors. The source material was blood, either unsorted or a sorted T cell fraction (not recorded which). The source is a male donor with ankylosing spondylitis.

The chain uses TRBV29-1 and TRBJ1-4; 8 positions match TRBD1. The CDR3 totals 16 residues. Germline values: CDR1 SQVTM, CDR2 ANQGSEA. V lost 6 bases, J lost 0 bases, and 9 bases stayed unmatched. The CDR3 sequence: CSVRDRRDATNEKLFF. The CDR3 DNA follows: TGCAGCGTGAGGGACAGGCGGGATGCAACTAATGAAAAACTGTTTTTT.

This clonotype was counted a few times. The V gene is TRBV11-2, the J gene TRBJ2-7, with D perhaps matching TRBD2 (5 bases). Germline assignment: CDR1 SGHAT and CDR2 FQNNGV. The CDR3 covers 13 residues. V lost 5 bases to trimming and J lost 7 bases, with 15 bases between them. CDR3 protein: CASSRDVGREQYF. The CDR3 DNA follows: TGTGCCAGCAGCCGGGATGTGGGAAGGGAGCAGTACTTC.

This sequence joins TRBV7-9 and TRBJ2-7, with 7 bases aligning to TRBD1. The CDR3 has 16 residues. Looked up from germline, CDR1 is SEHNR and CDR2 is FQNEAQ (reference sequence). With 5 bases clipped from V and 4 bases from J, the junction kept 14 bases outside the gene matches. The CDR3 here is CASSPNPGQKEYEQYF. CDR3 in DNA: TGTGCCAGCAGCCCTAACCCGGGACAGAAAGAATACGAGCAGTACTTC. Complete variable domain (other parts from reference TRBV7-9 and TRBJ2-7): DTGVSQNPRHKITKRGQNVTFRCDPISEHNRLYWYRQTLGQGPEFLTYFQNEAQLEKSRLLSDRFSAERPKGSFSTLEIQRTEQGDSAMYLCASSPNPGQKEYEQYFGPGTRLTVT.

This clonotype was seen a handful of times. The rearrangement links TRBV19 to TRBJ2-7; D not certain. The CDR3 sequence is 13 residues long. Between the trimmed V and J ends, which lost 2 bases and 3 bases, there was a span of 8 bases. Germline V CDR1 and CDR2: LNHDA, SQIVND (reference sequence). The CDR3 DNA is TGTGCCAGTAGTATAAAACTAAACTACGAGCAGTACTTC. This translates into CASSIKLNYEQYF.

The V gene is TRBV21-1, the J gene TRBJ2-7. TRBV21-1 is flagged as a pseudogene. This CDR3 contains 15 residues. DNA of the CDR3: TGTGCCAGCAGCAGGGTTTGGCAGAGTACGCGAGAGCAGTACGTC. Encoded protein: CASSRVWQSTREQYV.